This passage covers 20 T cell receptor beta chains from one sample sequenced in a study of cytomegalovirus exposure and HLA in healthy donors. In the PCR, 60 Vbeta and 13 Jbeta primers were used. The protocol was immunoSEQ multiplex PCR, while the TCRdb copy is restricted to in-frame clones and leaves out a portion. The repertoire holds about 120,000 clones, with roughly 80% as singletons. The sequenced sample consisted of PBMCs. The receptors were gathered from a middle-aged woman in good health and CMV-seropositive.

About this clone itself: One end of the junction does not line up with germline, which may come from a read error. This chain links TRBV7-7 with TRBJ2-5, with 9 bases matching TRBD1. From germline, CDR1 is SSHAT and CDR2 FNYEAQ (reference sequence). There are 13 residues in the CDR3. The CDR3: CASSSGTGPTQYF. CDR3 sequence (DNA): TGTGCTAGCAGTTCCGGGACAGGGCCGACCCAGTACTTC.

The chain joins TRBV9 to TRBJ1-2; TRBD1 is a possible D gene (6 bases). The V gene's germline CDR1 is SGDLS and CDR2 YYNGEE. The CDR3 contains 13 residues. V lost 0 bases, J lost 8 bases, and 11 bases lay in between. The CDR3 nucleotides read TGTGCCAGCAGCGTAGGTACAGGGCACGGCTACACCTTC. Encoded protein: CASSVGTGHGYTF.

The chain carries TRBV2 and TRBJ2-3; D may be TRBD1 (7 bases). The length of the CDR3 is 15 residues. Germline loops: CDR1 SNHLY, CDR2 FYNNEI. Here the CDR3 DNA reads TGTGCAACCTGGAGGGGGCCTTTTAGCACAGATACGCAGTATTTT. Protein product: CATWRGPFSTDTQYF.

This chain uses TRBV5-1 with TRBJ2-3; D call uncertain. In germline, CDR1 is SGHRS, CDR2 YFSETQ. Trimming removed 6 bases from V and 1 base from J, with 18 bases in between. This CDR3 is built from 16 residues. CDR3 in DNA: TGCGCCAGCAACACGCCCACTTTGAGCGGCACAGATACGCAGTATTTT. It is translated as CASNTPTLSGTDTQYF.

The chain uses TRBV7-2 and TRBJ1-5; D remains ambiguous. Germline V gives CDR1 SGHTA, CDR2 FQGNSA. This CDR3 is 16 amino acids long. Deletions cut 0 bases from V and 0 bases from J, with 9 bases between. The CDR3 loop is CASSLAGGYSNQPQHF. CDR3 nucleotides: TGTGCCAGCAGCTTAGCAGGAGGATATAGCAATCAGCCCCAGCATTTT.

V is TRBV5-4 and J is TRBJ2-7, with 14 bases identical to TRBD2. The V segment lost 4 bases and the J segment 4 bases; nucleotides outside the gene matches: 4. The CDR3 length is 15 residues. CDR1 and CDR2 from the germline V gene are SGHNT and YYREEE (reference sequence). The CDR3 DNA reads TGTGCCAGCAGCCGGGGGACTAGCGGGAGTTACGAGCAGTACTTC. Translating it yields CASSRGTSGSYEQYF.

The sample holds a few counts of this clone. Distinct nucleotide sequences in the sample also encode this CDR3. The genes are TRBV9 and TRBJ1-4; no clear D gene. CDR3 length equals 14 residues. Trimming took off 0 bases at V and 4 bases at J, with 7 bases between the two ends. Germline values: CDR1 SGDLS, CDR2 YYNGEE. CDR3 in amino acids: CASSVGQINEKLFF. The CDR3 DNA sequence: TGTGCCAGCAGCGTAGGGCAGATTAATGAAAAACTGTTTTTT.

This clone showed up just once. The gene calls are TRBV18 and TRBJ2-5, with 11 positions matching TRBD1. The J call is doubtful: the DNA matches TRBJ2-7 better. Germline V CDR1 and CDR2: KGHSH, LQKENI. The length of the CDR3 is 15 residues. CDR3 DNA: TGTGCCAGCTCACTCGGACAGGGGGCATACTACGAGCAGTACTTC. Encoded protein: CASSLGQGAYYEQYF.

V is TRBV6-4 and J is TRBJ2-3; 8 bases are shared with TRBD2. J lost 1 base, V lost 3 bases, and 6 bases had no gene match. From germline, CDR1 is MRHNA and CDR2 SNTAGT. The CDR3 runs to 16 residues. CDR3 region: CASSEVGGAGTDTQYF. The DNA of the CDR3 is TGTGCCAGCAGTGAAGTCGGGGGGGCAGGCACAGATACGCAGTATTTT.

The chain employs TRBV5-4 and TRBJ1-2; 8 positions agree with TRBD1. CDR1 and CDR2 from the germline V gene are SGHNT and YYREEE (reference sequence). Germline trimming cut 0 bases from V and 3 bases from J; bases unmatched to any gene: 1. This CDR3 has 14 amino acids. In nucleotides, the CDR3 is TGTGCCAGCAGCTTGGGGGGACAGGACTATGGCTACACCTTC. Protein: CASSLGGQDYGYTF.

The V call is TRBV11-2, the J call TRBJ2-5, with 8 bases identical to TRBD2. Germline loops: CDR1 SGHAT, CDR2 FQNNGV. There are 15 residues in the CDR3. V lost 0 bases and J lost 5; bases outside the gene matches: 5. The CDR3 spells CASSLERGAGETQYF. CDR3 sequence (DNA): TGTGCCAGCAGCTTAGAGCGGGGGGCGGGGGAGACCCAGTACTTC.

Regarding this clone: At one end, the junction sequence differs from germline, possibly due to a read error. For the CDR3, the DNA is TGTGCTAGCAGCTTAACTAGCGGGGGAGGGCCCCAGTACTTC. It translates to CASSLTSGGGPQYF. J is TRBJ2-5 and V is TRBV7-7; 11 nucleotides agree with TRBD2. This CDR3 comprises 14 residues. Germline V gene data show CDR1 as SSHAT and CDR2 as FNYEAQ (reference sequence).

A single count supports this clone. V usage is TRBV13 and J usage is TRBJ2-4; D is possibly TRBD1 (8 bases). Germline lookup yields CDR1 PRHDT and CDR2 FYEKMQ (reference sequence). V gave up 5 bases and J gave up 1 base, with 15 bases separating them. The CDR3 covers 16 residues. CDR3 nucleotide sequence: TGTGCCAGCAGCCAAAACAGGGGGGGGGCCAAAAACATTCAGTACTTC. It specifies CASSQNRGGAKNIQYF.

The V and J genes are TRBV6-1 and TRBJ2-7; TRBD1 matches 7 bases. The V gene end was trimmed by 4 bases and the J gene end by 1 base; junction bases not matched to a gene: 16. The CDR3 runs 18 residues. Germline V gene data show CDR1 as MNHNS and CDR2 as SASEGT. The CDR3 region is CASSVNRQGLTVSYEQYF. Written as DNA, the CDR3 is TGTGCCAGCAGTGTAAATAGACAGGGCCTAACCGTATCCTACGAGCAGTACTTC.

The CDR3 sequence is CASRPTGSGNTIYF. The CDR3 DNA is TGTGCCAGCAGACCGACAGGGAGTGGAAACACCATATATTTT. The rearrangement links TRBV14 to TRBJ1-3; the match to TRBD1 covers 7 bases. CDR1 is SGHDN and CDR2 is FVKESK in the germline V gene. The CDR3 loop spans 14 amino acids. The trim removed 6 bases at V and 3 bases at J, leaving 5 bases unmatched.

This clone was found once. V and J are TRBV7-2 and TRBJ2-7; 12 bases map to TRBD2. Looked up from germline, CDR1 is SGHTA and CDR2 is FQGNSA. With V trimmed by 5 bases and J by 3 bases, 5 bases remained unmatched. The CDR3 is 15 amino acids. The DNA for the CDR3 is TGTGCCAGCAGCCCCCGACTAGCGGGGGACTACGAGCAGTACTTC. It is translated as CASSPRLAGDYEQYF.

This sequence joins TRBV18 and TRBJ1-5; TRBD1 aligns across 7 bases. Looked up from germline, CDR1 is KGHSH and CDR2 is LQKENI. Trimming at V came to 0 bases and at J to 6 bases, leaving 8 bases not matched to a gene. The CDR3 has 16 amino acids. CDR3 residues: CASSPPGGQVGQPQHF. The CDR3, as DNA: TGTGCCAGCTCACCACCCGGTGGACAGGTCGGTCAGCCCCAGCATTTT.

The genes are TRBV19 and TRBJ1-2, with D hard to call. Germline CDR1 reads LNHDA; CDR2 reads SQIVND (reference sequence). The CDR3 extends over 17 amino acids. V was pared by 4 bases and J by 0 bases, with 18 bases between. The CDR3 nucleotides are TGTGCCAGTAGTAGCCCCTCGTCAGCGGATACTAACTATGGCTACACCTTC. Translated: CASSSPSSADTNYGYTF.

This rearrangement joins TRBV7-9 to TRBJ2-2; 8 bases align to TRBD2. CDR1 SEHNR and CDR2 FQNEAQ come from the germline V gene (reference sequence). The CDR3 is 15 residues long. V lost 5 bases and J lost 4; bases outside the gene matches: 6. The CDR3 bases are TGTGCCAGCAGCCAAAGCGGGAGTGTCACCGGGGAGCTGTTTTTT. Its translation is CASSQSGSVTGELFF.

The chain joins TRBV2 to TRBJ2-7; D unclear. Trimming stripped 5 bases from V and 4 bases from J, with 18 bases between. CDR3 length equals 15 residues. Germline CDR1 SNHLY, CDR2 FYNNEI. In DNA, the CDR3 is TGTGCCAGCAGTCCCGACCGCATAGAGAGGTACGAGCAGTACTTC. Amino acids: CASSPDRIERYEQYF.